This T cell receptor (beta chain) was captured in a study of blood T cell repertoires in COVID-19. At the level of the study: The origin of the acute and convalescent COVID-19 samples was the United States, Italy and Spain.

Per the original data handling: For nucleated cells, counts were estimated from reference gene primer amplification. The data were produced by immunoSEQ multiplex PCR, yet TCRdb's version contains in-frame clones alone and is incomplete. V and J calls and clone size come straight from that table; D and trimming were deduced from the DNA. The sample comprises roughly 100,000 clones, approximately 76% of which are singletons, and roughly 19% rests with the top ten. In germline, CDR1 is SGHVS, CDR2 FQNEAQ. The CDR3 spans 18 residues. V lost 1 base, J lost 3 bases, and 12 bases stayed unmatched. The origin of this receptor is a woman between 70 and 85 years old with acute or convalescent COVID-19. The rearrangement joins TRBV7-8 to TRBJ2-5, with 9 bases fitting TRBD1. Material for sequencing was peripheral blood. CDR3 bases: TGTGCCAGCAGCTTAGGCTCTGAATTTGGGACAGGGAAAGAGACCCAGTACTTC. This sequence encodes CASSLGSEFGTGKETQYF.